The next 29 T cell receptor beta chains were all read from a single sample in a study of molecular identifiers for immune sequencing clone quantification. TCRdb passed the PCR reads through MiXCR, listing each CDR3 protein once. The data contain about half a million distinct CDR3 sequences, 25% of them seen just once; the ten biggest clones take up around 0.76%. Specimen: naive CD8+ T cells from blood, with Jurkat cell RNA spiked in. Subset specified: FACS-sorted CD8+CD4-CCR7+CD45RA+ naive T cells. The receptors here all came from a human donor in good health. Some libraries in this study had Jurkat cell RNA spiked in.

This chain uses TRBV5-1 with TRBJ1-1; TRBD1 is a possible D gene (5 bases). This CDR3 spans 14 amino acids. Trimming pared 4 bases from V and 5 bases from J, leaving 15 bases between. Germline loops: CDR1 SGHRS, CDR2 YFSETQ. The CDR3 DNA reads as TGCGCCAGCAGCGTACGACTGGGGGATACTGAAGCTTTCTTT. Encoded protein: CASSVRLGDTEAFF.

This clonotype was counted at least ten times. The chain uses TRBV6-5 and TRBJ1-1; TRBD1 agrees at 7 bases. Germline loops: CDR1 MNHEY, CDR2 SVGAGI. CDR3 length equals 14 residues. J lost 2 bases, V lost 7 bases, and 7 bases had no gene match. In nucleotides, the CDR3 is TGTGCCAGCACATCCGGGACAGCTAACACTGAAGCTTTCTTT. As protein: CASTSGTANTEAFF.

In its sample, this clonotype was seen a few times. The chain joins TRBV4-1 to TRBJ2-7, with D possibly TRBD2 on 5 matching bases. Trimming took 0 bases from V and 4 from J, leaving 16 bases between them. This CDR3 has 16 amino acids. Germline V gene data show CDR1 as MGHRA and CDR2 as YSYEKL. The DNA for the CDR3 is TGCGCCAGCAGCCAAGATCAGGACGGGGTACCTTACGAGCAGTACTTC. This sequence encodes CASSQDQDGVPYEQYF.

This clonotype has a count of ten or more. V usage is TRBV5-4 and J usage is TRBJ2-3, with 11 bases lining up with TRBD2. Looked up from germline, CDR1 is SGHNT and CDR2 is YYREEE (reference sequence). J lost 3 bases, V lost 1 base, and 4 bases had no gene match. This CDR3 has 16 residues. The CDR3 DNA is TGTGCCAGCAGCTTGCCTAGCGGGAGGCTGACAGATACGCAGTATTTT. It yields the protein CASSLPSGRLTDTQYF.

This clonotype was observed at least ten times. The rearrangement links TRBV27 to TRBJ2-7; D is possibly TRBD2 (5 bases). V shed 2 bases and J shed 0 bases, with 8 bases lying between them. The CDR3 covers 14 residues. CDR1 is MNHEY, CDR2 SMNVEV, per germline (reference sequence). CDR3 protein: CASSLAGLSYEQYF. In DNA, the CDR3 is TGTGCCAGCAGTTTAGCGGGCCTCTCCTACGAGCAGTACTTC.

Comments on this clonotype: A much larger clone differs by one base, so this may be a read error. The CDR3, as DNA: TGTACCAGCAGTTACTCGGCTAGCTTAGGAGAGACCCAGTACTTC. It is translated as CTSSYSASLGETQYF. The rearrangement joins TRBV6-5 to TRBJ2-5; maybe TRBD2 (5 bases). Germline V gene data show CDR1 as MNHEY and CDR2 as SVGAGI. This CDR3 comprises 15 residues.

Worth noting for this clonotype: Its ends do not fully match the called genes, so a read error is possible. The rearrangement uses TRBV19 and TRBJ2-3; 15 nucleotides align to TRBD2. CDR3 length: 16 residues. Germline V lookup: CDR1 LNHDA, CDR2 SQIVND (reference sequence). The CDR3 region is CASVGLAGGGTDTQCF. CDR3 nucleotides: TGTGCCTCGGTAGGACTAGCGGGGGGGGGCACAGATACGCAGTGTTTT. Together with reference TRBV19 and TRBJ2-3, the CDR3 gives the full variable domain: DGGITQSPKYLFRKEGQNVTLSCEQNLNHDAMYWYRQDPGQGLRLIYYSQIVNDFQKGDIAEGYSVSREKKESFPLTVTSAQKNPTAFYLCASVGLAGGGTDTQCFGPGTRLTVL.

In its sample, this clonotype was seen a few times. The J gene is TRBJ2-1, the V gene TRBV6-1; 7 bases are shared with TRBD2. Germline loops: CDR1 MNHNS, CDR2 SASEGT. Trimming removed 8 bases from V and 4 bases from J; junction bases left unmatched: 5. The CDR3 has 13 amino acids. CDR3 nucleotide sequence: TGTGCCAGCGCTTGGGGAGGGTACAATGAGCAGTTCTTC. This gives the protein CASAWGGYNEQFF.

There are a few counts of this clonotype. In DNA form, the CDR3 reads TGCGCCAGCAGCCAGGAACAGGGGGCGCGGAACTCACCCCTCCACTTT. Its translation is CASSQEQGARNSPLHF. The chain has TRBV4-1 and TRBJ1-6, with 9 bases aligning to TRBD1. CDR3 length equals 16 residues. Looked up from germline, CDR1 is MGHRA and CDR2 is YSYEKL. V shed 3 bases and J 10 bases; nucleotides not matched to a gene: 10.

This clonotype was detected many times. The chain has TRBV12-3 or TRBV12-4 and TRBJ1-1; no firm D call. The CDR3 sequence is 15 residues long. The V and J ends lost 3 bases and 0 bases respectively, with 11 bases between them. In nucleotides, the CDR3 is TGTGCCAGCAGTTTTCCGGTGACCATGAACACTGAAGCTTTCTTT. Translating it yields CASSFPVTMNTEAFF.

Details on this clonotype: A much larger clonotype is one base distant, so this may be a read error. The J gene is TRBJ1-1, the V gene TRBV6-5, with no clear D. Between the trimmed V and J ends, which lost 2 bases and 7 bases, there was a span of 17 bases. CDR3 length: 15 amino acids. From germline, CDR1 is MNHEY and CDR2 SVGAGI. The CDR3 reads CASSYPRGLELEAFF. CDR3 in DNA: TGTGCCAGCAGTTACCCGCGAGGTTTAGAACTTGAAGCTTTCTTT.

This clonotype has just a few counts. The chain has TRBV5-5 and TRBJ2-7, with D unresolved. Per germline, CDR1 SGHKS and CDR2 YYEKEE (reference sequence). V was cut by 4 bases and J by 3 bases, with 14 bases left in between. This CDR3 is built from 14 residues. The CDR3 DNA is TGTGCCAGCAGCCCGCAAGATACGTTCTACGAGCAGTACTTC. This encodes CASSPQDTFYEQYF.

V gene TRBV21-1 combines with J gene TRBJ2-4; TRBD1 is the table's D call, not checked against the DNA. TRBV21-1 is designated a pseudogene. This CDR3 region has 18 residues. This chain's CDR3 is CASSLRDRNPLAKNIQYF. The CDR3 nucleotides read TGTGCCAGCAGCCTCCGGGACAGAAACCCACTAGCCAAAAACATTCAGTACTTC.

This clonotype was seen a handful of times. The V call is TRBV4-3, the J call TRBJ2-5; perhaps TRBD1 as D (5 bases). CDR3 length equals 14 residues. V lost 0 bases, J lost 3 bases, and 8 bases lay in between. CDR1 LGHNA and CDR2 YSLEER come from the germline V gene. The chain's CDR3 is CASSQDRTKETQYF. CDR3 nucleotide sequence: TGCGCCAGCAGCCAAGATCGGACAAAAGAGACCCAGTACTTC.

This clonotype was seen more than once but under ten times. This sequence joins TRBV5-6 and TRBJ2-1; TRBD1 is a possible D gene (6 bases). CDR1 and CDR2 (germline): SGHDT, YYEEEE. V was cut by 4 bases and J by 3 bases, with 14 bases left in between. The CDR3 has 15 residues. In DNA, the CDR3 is TGTGCCAGCAGCGGACGTAGGGACAACTACAATGAGCAGTTCTTC. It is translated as CASSGRRDNYNEQFF.

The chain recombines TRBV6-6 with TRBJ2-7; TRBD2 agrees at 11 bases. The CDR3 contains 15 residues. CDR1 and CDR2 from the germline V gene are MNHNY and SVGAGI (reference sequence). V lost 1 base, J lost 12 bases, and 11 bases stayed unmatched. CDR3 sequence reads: CASSYLAGGSPAPYF. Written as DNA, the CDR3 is TGTGCCAGCAGTTACTTAGCGGGAGGGTCTCCCGCGCCGTACTTC.

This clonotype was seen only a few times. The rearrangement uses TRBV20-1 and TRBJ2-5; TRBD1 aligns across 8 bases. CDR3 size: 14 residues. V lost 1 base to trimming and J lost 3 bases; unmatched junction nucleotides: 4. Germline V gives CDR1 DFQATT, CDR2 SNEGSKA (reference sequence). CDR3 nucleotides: TGCAGTGCTAGAGGAGACAGGGGAGAAGAGACCCAGTACTTC. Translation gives CSARGDRGEETQYF.

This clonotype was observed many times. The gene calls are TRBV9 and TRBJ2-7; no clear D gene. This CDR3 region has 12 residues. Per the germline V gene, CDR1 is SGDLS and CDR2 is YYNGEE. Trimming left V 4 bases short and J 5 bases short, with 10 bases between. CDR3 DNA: TGTGCCAGCAGCTCCGAGATCGACGAGCAGTACTTC. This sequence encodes CASSSEIDEQYF. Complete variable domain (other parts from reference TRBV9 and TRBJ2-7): DSGVTQTPKHLITATGQRVTLRCSPRSGDLSVYWYQQSLDQGLQFLIQYYNGEERAKGNILERFSAQQFPDLHSELNLSSLELGDSALYFCASSSEIDEQYFGPGTRLTVT.

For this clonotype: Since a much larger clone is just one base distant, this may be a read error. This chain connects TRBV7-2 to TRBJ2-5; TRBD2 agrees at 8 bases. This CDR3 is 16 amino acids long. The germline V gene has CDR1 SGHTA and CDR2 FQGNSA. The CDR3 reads CASSVGLAFFQEPQYF. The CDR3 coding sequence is TGTGCCAGCAGCGTCGGACTAGCCTTTTTCCAAGAGCCCCAGTACTTC.

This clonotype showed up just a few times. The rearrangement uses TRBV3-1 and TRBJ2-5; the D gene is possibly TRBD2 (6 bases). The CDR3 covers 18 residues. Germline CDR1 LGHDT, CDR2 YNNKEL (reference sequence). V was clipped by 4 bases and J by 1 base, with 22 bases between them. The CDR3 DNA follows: TGTGCCAGCAGCCCGACCCCCGCTTTAGGCGGGGTCCAAGAGACCCAGTACTTC. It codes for CASSPTPALGGVQETQYF.

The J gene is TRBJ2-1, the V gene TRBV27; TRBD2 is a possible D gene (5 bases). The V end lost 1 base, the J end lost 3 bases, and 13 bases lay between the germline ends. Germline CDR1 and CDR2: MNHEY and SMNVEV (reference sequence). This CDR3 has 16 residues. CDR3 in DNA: TGTGCCAGCAGTTTATTGACGCCCGGACTCTACAATGAGCAGTTCTTC. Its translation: CASSLLTPGLYNEQFF.

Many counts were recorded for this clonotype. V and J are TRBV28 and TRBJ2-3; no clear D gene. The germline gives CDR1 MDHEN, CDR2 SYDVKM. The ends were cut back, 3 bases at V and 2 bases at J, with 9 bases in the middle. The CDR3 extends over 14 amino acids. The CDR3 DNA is TGTGCCAGCAGTTTCTCGAGTCTCACAGATACGCAGTATTTT. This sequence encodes CASSFSSLTDTQYF.

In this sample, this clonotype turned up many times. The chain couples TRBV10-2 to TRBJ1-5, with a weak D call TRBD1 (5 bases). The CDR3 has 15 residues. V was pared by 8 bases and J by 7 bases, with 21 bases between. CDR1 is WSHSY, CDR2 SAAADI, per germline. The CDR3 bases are TGCGCCAGCCACGAGGGACTCGTGCCGGGGCAGCCCCAGCATTTT. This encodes CASHEGLVPGQPQHF.

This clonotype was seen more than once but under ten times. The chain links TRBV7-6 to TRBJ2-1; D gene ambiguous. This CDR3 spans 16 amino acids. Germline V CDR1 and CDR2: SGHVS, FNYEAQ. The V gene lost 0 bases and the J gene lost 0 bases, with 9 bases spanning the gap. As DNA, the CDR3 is TGTGCCAGCAGCTTAGCGCCGGACGCCTCCTACAATGAGCAGTTCTTC. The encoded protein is CASSLAPDASYNEQFF. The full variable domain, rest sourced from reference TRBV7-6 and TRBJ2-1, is GAGVSQSPRYKVTKRGQDVALRCDPISGHVSLYWYRQALGQGPEFLTYFNYEAQQDKSGLPNDRFSAERPEGSISTLTIQRTEQRDSAMYRCASSLAPDASYNEQFFGPGTRLTVL.

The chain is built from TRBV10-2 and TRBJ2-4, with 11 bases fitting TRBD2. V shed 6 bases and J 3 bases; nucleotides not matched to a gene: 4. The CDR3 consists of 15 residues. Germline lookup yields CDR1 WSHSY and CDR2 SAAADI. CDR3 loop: CASSPGLADKNIQYF. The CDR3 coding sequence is TGCGCCAGCAGCCCGGGACTAGCGGACAAAAACATTCAGTACTTC.

The CDR3 bases are TGCGCCAGCAGCGTACGTGGTTCGAGCACTGAAGCTTTCTTT. Protein sequence: CASSVRGSSTEAFF. The rearrangement links TRBV10-2 to TRBJ1-1; no firm D call. Trimming removed 6 bases at V and 4 bases at J, with 15 bases between. From germline, CDR1 is WSHSY and CDR2 SAAADI. This CDR3 comprises 14 residues.

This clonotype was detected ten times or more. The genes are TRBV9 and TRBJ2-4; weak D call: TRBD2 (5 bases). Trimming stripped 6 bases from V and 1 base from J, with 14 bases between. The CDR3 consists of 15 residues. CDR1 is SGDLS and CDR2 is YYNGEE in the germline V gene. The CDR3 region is CASNDDGIAKNIQYF. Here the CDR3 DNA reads TGTGCCAGCAACGACGACGGGATTGCCAAAAACATTCAGTACTTC.

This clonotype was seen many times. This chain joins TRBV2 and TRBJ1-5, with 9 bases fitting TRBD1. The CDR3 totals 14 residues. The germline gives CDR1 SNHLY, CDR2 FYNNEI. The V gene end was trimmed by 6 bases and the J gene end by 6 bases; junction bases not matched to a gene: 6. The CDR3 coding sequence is TGTGCCAGCAGCCCCGGGACAGGGCTTCAGCCCCAGCATTTT. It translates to CASSPGTGLQPQHF.

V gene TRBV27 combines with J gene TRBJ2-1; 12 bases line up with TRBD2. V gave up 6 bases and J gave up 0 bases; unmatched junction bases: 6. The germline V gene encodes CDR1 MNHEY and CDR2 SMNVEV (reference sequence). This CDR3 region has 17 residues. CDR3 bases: TGTGCCAGCAGATGGGCTAGCGGGGGGGTCTCCTACAATGAGCAGTTCTTC. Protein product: CASRWASGGVSYNEQFF.